This entry lists 27 T cell receptor beta chains sequenced from one sample in a study of T cells after yellow fever vaccination. TCRdb recomputed calls from the 5' RACE reads with MiXCR, one row per CDR3 protein. Among over 300,000 distinct CDR3 sequences, approximately 3.9% were seen once, and the ten largest hold around a quarter. This sample comprised PBMCs, obtained on the day of the yellow fever booster vaccination. The receptors were sampled from a man between 18 and 35 years old who received the YFV17D yellow fever vaccine.

This rearrangement joins TRBV7-2 to TRBJ2-5; D uncertain. The length of the CDR3 is 13 residues. The V end lost 3 bases, the J end lost 0 bases, and 5 bases lay between the germline ends. Per germline, CDR1 SGHTA and CDR2 FQGNSA. Written as DNA, the CDR3 is TGTGCCAGCAGCTTCTACAACCAAGAGACCCAGTACTTC. This codes for CASSFYNQETQYF.

This clonotype occurred many times. CDR3 sequence reads: CASSLYQGADTQYF. The CDR3 bases are TGCGCCAGCAGCTTGTATCAGGGCGCAGATACGCAGTATTTT. The chain is built from TRBV5-1 and TRBJ2-3, with D tentatively TRBD1 (5 bases). V shed 1 base and J shed 4 bases, with 10 bases lying between them. Germline lookup yields CDR1 SGHRS and CDR2 YFSETQ. CDR3 length equals 14 residues.

This clonotype showed up many times. This rearrangement joins TRBV14 to TRBJ2-4; TRBD1 or TRBD2 may be the D gene (5 bases each). The germline V gene has CDR1 SGHDN and CDR2 FVKESK. Between the trimmed V and J ends, which lost 1 base and 8 bases, there was a span of 18 bases. This CDR3 region has 16 residues. The CDR3 here is CASSQGQSRGIDIQYF. The CDR3 coding sequence is TGTGCCAGCAGCCAAGGGCAATCCCGGGGCATAGACATTCAGTACTTC.

The sample holds many counts of this clonotype. The chain has TRBV7-6 and TRBJ2-7, with unresolved D. The V end lost 0 bases, the J end lost 0 bases, and 15 bases lay between the germline ends. CDR1 SGHVS and CDR2 FNYEAQ come from the germline V gene. The CDR3 spans 17 residues. The CDR3 DNA reads as TGTGCCAGCAGCTTAGCGTTGAACAGAAGAAGCTCCTACGAGCAGTACTTC. Its protein is CASSLALNRRSSYEQYF.

The chain recombines TRBV4-1 with TRBJ1-2; TRBD1 agrees at 9 bases. Trimming at V came to 2 bases and at J to 2 bases, leaving 3 bases not matched to a gene. From germline, CDR1 is MGHRA and CDR2 YSYEKL. The CDR3 is 15 residues long. The CDR3 protein is CASSQLQGANYGYTF. The CDR3 DNA reads TGCGCCAGCAGCCAATTACAGGGGGCAAACTATGGCTACACCTTC.

This clonotype has just a few counts. The V call is TRBV18, the J call TRBJ2-3; a possible D gene is TRBD1 (6 bases). This CDR3 comprises 15 residues. The V gene's germline CDR1 is KGHSH and CDR2 LQKENI. The ends were cut back, 6 bases at V and 0 bases at J, with 13 bases in the middle. In DNA form, the CDR3 reads TGTGCCAGCTCGGCAGGGGATTGGAGCACAGATACGCAGTATTTT. It specifies CASSAGDWSTDTQYF.

As regards this clonotype: Its ends do not fully match the called genes, so a read error is possible. The CDR3 DNA reads as TGTGCCAGCAGCGTAGCGGGGGGGCCAAAGAATGAGCAGTTCTTC. This sequence encodes CASSVAGGPKNEQFF. The rearrangement joins TRBV7-9 to TRBJ2-1; 11 bases are a match to TRBD2. The CDR3 covers 15 residues. Germline CDR1 is SEHNR and CDR2 is FQNEAQ (reference sequence).

This clonotype showed up many times. The CDR3 is CAWSPRLYSGANVLTF. The CDR3, as DNA: TGTGCCTGGAGTCCCAGGTTGTACTCTGGGGCCAACGTCCTGACTTTC. J is TRBJ2-6 and V is TRBV30, with D hard to call. The CDR3 length is 16 residues. V lost 2 bases and J 0 bases, leaving 11 bases between the germline ends. Germline loops: CDR1 GTSNPN, CDR2 SVGIG (reference sequence).

Many counts were recorded for this clonotype. The CDR3 protein is CATRKPGPYNEQFF. The CDR3 DNA reads as TGTGCCACCAGAAAACCGGGACCGTACAATGAGCAGTTCTTC. This rearrangement joins TRBV24-1 to TRBJ2-1; D assignment may be TRBD1 or TRBD2 (5 bases each). V gave up 7 bases and J gave up 4 bases, with 13 bases separating them. Germline CDR1 and CDR2: KGHDR and SFDVKD. The CDR3 totals 14 residues.

This clonotype occurred a few times. The chain uses TRBV5-1 and TRBJ2-3; D ambiguous. V lost 4 bases, J lost 0 bases, and 6 bases lay in between. The V gene's germline CDR1 is SGHRS and CDR2 YFSETQ. This CDR3 is built from 13 residues. The CDR3 nucleotides read TGCGCCAGCAGCATCACTAGCACAGATACGCAGTATTTT. It yields the protein CASSITSTDTQYF.

V and J are TRBV2 and TRBJ2-7; D is undetermined. The CDR3 is 12 amino acids. Germline V gene sequence: CDR1 SNHLY, CDR2 FYNNEI. V was pared by 4 bases and J by 3 bases, with 7 bases between. CDR3: CASSGSFYEQYV. Written as DNA, the CDR3 is TGTGCCAGCAGTGGAAGTTTCTACGAGCAGTACGTC.

This clonotype was found many times. The V and J genes are TRBV6-5 and TRBJ2-2; possible D gene TRBD1, 6 bases. The CDR3 length is 19 residues. Per the germline V gene, CDR1 is MNHEY and CDR2 is SVGAGI. Trimming shortened V by 2 bases and J by 2 bases, and 21 bases separated the two germline ends. The DNA of the CDR3 is TGTGCCAGCAGTTACGGGGTAGCTTGGGACACCTTAAACACCGGGGAGCTGTTTTTT. This sequence encodes CASSYGVAWDTLNTGELFF.

The CDR3 here is CASSGSASNTGELFF. The CDR3, as DNA: TGCGCCAGCAGCGGGAGTGCGTCGAACACCGGGGAGCTGTTTTTT. J is TRBJ2-2 and V is TRBV5-1, with D possibly being TRBD2 (5 bases). The germline V and J ends were trimmed by 4 bases and 0 bases, with 10 bases remaining between them. Per germline, CDR1 SGHRS and CDR2 YFSETQ. The CDR3 is made up of 15 amino acids.

This clonotype was detected many times. The chain employs TRBV12-3 or TRBV12-4 and TRBJ2-1; no clear D gene. The CDR3 covers 13 residues. Trimming removed 3 bases at V and 8 bases at J, with 11 bases between. The CDR3 region has the DNA TGTGCCAGCAGTTTTTCCGGGCCCGATGAGCAGTTCTTC. Amino acids: CASSFSGPDEQFF.

This clonotype was counted only a few times. The chain has TRBV19 and TRBJ1-1; TRBD1 is a possible D gene (5 bases). This CDR3 has 16 residues. Trimming left V 7 bases short and J 4 bases short, with 22 bases between. Germline V gives CDR1 LNHDA, CDR2 SQIVND (reference sequence). In nucleotides, the CDR3 is TGTGCCAGTACCACGATCCACGTGGGGGGGGTCACTGAAGCTTTCTTT. Amino acid sequence: CASTTIHVGGVTEAFF.

This clonotype occurred many times. The chain employs TRBV7-9 and TRBJ2-5, with TRBD1 matching 8 bases. CDR3 length: 15 residues. Germline trimming cut 6 bases from V and 4 bases from J; bases unmatched to any gene: 10. Germline loops: CDR1 SEHNR, CDR2 FQNEAQ (reference sequence). The chain's CDR3 is CASSHGQGGGETQYF. The CDR3 DNA reads TGTGCCAGCAGTCATGGACAGGGCGGAGGAGAGACCCAGTACTTC.

The genes are TRBV20-1 and TRBJ2-5, with a weak D call TRBD2 (6 bases). The CDR3 runs to 12 residues. Germline V CDR1 and CDR2: DFQATT, SNEGSKA (reference sequence). Trimming shortened V by 6 bases and J by 4 bases, and 12 bases separated the two germline ends. The CDR3 here is CSAPTRTETQYF. For the CDR3, the DNA is TGCAGTGCGCCGACTAGGACAGAGACCCAGTACTTC.

This clonotype was counted a few times. The V gene is TRBV2, the J gene TRBJ2-3; TRBD1 matches 9 bases. Looked up from germline, CDR1 is SNHLY and CDR2 is FYNNEI. The V and J ends lost 6 bases and 1 base, in that order; junction bases with no gene match: 8. CDR3 size: 16 residues. CDR3 DNA sequence: TGTGCCAGCAGGTTCGACAGGGGGAGAGGCACAGATACGCAGTATTTT. Translated: CASRFDRGRGTDTQYF.

A few counts support this clonotype. One end of the junction is discordant with germline, which a read error may explain. This chain connects TRBV20-1 to TRBJ1-1; possibly TRBD1 for D (5 bases). Germline-derived CDR1 and CDR2 are DFQATT and SNEGSKA (reference sequence). The CDR3 spans 16 residues. The CDR3 here is CSARGQAGTETSRRKF. In DNA, the CDR3 is TGCAGTGCTAGAGGTCAAGCCGGGACGGAGACGTCAAGGAGAAAGTTT.

This clonotype was detected ten times or more. The chain recombines TRBV7-9 with TRBJ2-4; D is perhaps TRBD1 or TRBD2 (5 bases each). This CDR3 has 12 residues. The V gene lost 5 bases and the J gene lost 6 bases, with 8 bases spanning the gap. Germline assignment: CDR1 SEHNR and CDR2 FQNEAQ (reference sequence). CDR3 bases: TGTGCCAGCAGCAGGGACCTAAACATTCAGTACTTC. Amino acid sequence: CASSRDLNIQYF.

This clonotype turned up a few times. CDR3 protein: CSARRGLAQYF. As DNA, the CDR3 is TGCAGTGCTAGAAGGGGGCTTGCGCAGTATTTT. This rearrangement joins TRBV20-1 to TRBJ2-3; 7 bases line up with TRBD1. This CDR3 has 11 amino acids. In germline, CDR1 is DFQATT, CDR2 SNEGSKA (reference sequence). With 2 bases clipped from V and 10 bases from J, the junction kept 3 bases outside the gene matches.

This clonotype has a count of ten or more. The chain couples TRBV12-3 or TRBV12-4 to TRBJ2-3; perhaps TRBD1 as D (5 bases). CDR3 length: 15 residues. V lost 2 bases to trimming and J lost 0 bases, with 9 bases between them. In DNA form, the CDR3 reads TGTGCCAGCAGTTTACAGGGCGATAGCACAGATACGCAGTATTTT. Its protein is CASSLQGDSTDTQYF.

This clonotype was seen repeatedly, ten times or more. J is TRBJ2-5 and V is TRBV7-9; D possibly corresponds to TRBD2 (6 bases). This CDR3 is built from 14 residues. From germline, CDR1 is SEHNR and CDR2 FQNEAQ (reference sequence). With 3 bases removed from V and 0 bases from J, the gap between germline ends came to 8 bases. DNA of the CDR3: TGTGCCAGCAGCTTCAGCGGGTACCAAGAGACCCAGTACTTC. It encodes CASSFSGYQETQYF.

This clonotype was detected ten times or more. The chain employs TRBV7-2 and TRBJ2-2; D not resolved. CDR1 and CDR2 (germline): SGHTA, FQGNSA. Trimming removed 3 bases from V and 0 bases from J, with 2 bases in between. CDR3 length: 13 residues. Written as DNA, the CDR3 is TGTGCCAGCAGCTTCACGAACACCGGGGAGCTGTTTTTT. Translated, it gives CASSFTNTGELFF.

The sample holds many counts of this clonotype. The V call is TRBV7-9, the J call TRBJ2-2; D remains ambiguous. This CDR3 has 13 residues. The germline CDR1 and CDR2 sequences are SEHNR and FQNEAQ (reference sequence). V was trimmed by 5 bases and J by 6 bases, leaving 10 bases between them. The CDR3 spells CASSTFDAGELFF. The CDR3 region has the DNA TGTGCCAGCAGCACCTTTGACGCCGGGGAGCTGTTTTTT.

This clonotype was observed many times. This chain links TRBV4-3 with TRBJ2-6, with a weak D call TRBD2 (5 bases). The length of the CDR3 is 16 residues. Trimming left V 1 base short and J 4 bases short, with 11 bases between. CDR1 and CDR2 (germline): LGHNA, YSLEER. The CDR3 coding sequence is TGCGCCAGCAGCCAAGTGAGGGAAACAGGGGCCAACGTCCTGACTTTC. It yields the protein CASSQVRETGANVLTF.

At least ten counts were recorded for this clonotype. The chain combines TRBV7-2 with TRBJ1-1; TRBD1 matches at 7 bases. The V gene's germline CDR1 is SGHTA and CDR2 FQGNSA. Germline trimming cut 3 bases from V and 4 bases from J; bases unmatched to any gene: 8. This CDR3 has 15 amino acids. The CDR3 reads CASSFMQGGGTEAFF. The CDR3 DNA reads as TGTGCCAGCAGCTTCATGCAGGGGGGGGGCACTGAAGCTTTCTTT.